Listed below are T cell receptor beta chains from one sample, sequenced in a study of control samples from healthy donors and cancer patients. This table comes from immunoSEQ multiplex PCR, and its TCRdb copy is limited to in-frame clones, with some not included. The profile shows 65,000 to 90,000 clones, approximately 94% of them singletons. Sequenced sample: blood. All receptors derive from a woman between 25 and 40 years old in good health. CDR3s include the opening cysteine and the closing phenylalanine or tryptophan. Fields, in order: J gene, clone size, V gene, D gene, CDR3 DNA, CDR3 protein. The D gene is left open where the match is weak. Size values are once, few and many counts, or a class for expanded clones, and some rows have none.

TRBJ2-2 - TRBV6-5 TRBD1 TGTGCCAGCAGGTGGACAGGGTTCGACACCGGGGAGCTGTTTTTT CASRWTGFDTGELFF
TRBJ2-7 - TRBV29-1 - TGCAGCGTTGAAAAATACAGGGGAGGCTCCTACGAGCAGTACTTC CSVEKYRGGSYEQYF
TRBJ1-2 - TRBV7-9 - TGTGCCAGCAGCGGAATCGATGGATCCCTCAACTATGGCTACACCTTC CASSGIDGSLNYGYTF
TRBJ2-7 - TRBV7-9 TRBD1 TGTGCCAGCAGCTCCCGGGACAGCTACGAGCAGTACTTC CASSSRDSYEQYF
TRBJ2-2 - TRBV2 TRBD1 TGTGCCGGGACAGGGGGCCGCACCGGGGAGCTGTTTTTT CAGTGGRTGELFF
TRBJ1-1 - TRBV6-5 TRBD1 TGTGCCAGCAGTCAGGGGGCAGGAGCTTTCTTT CASSQGAGAFF
TRBJ1-2 - TRBV14 - TGTGCCAGCAGCCAAGGTACCGTCAGTAGGCGGTATGGCTACACCTTC CASSQGTVSRRYGYTF
TRBJ2-1 - TRBV10-2 TRBD2 TGCGCCAGCAGTGAGCTCGCGAGACTAGCGGGGGCCGAGAATGAGCAGTTCTTC CASSELARLAGAENEQFF
TRBJ2-3 - TRBV5-1 TRBD2 TGCGCCAGCAGCGCCCGTGGGACTAGCGGCACAGATACGCAGTATTTT CASSARGTSGTDTQYF
TRBJ1-2 once TRBV7-2 - TGTGCCAGCAGCCTGGGACGGTATGGCTACACCTTC CASSLGRYGYTF
TRBJ1-1 - TRBV28 TRBD1 TGTGCCAGCAGAGACAGGGTGAACACTGAAGCTTTCTTT CASRDRVNTEAFF
TRBJ2-5 - TRBV5-1 - TGCGCCAGCAGCTTGAACGGGCCTGGGGAGACCCAGTACTTC CASSLNGPGETQYF
TRBJ1-5 - TRBV10-3 - TGTGCCATCAGTGCTATCAATCAGCCCCAGCATTTT CAISAINQPQHF
TRBJ1-2 - TRBV9 - TGTGCCAGCAGCGTAGATCCTGGCGGGAGGGATGGCTACACCTTC CASSVDPGGRDGYTF
TRBJ1-1 - TRBV7-2 - TGTGCCAGCACCCAACAAAGGAACACTGAAGCTTTCTTT CASTQQRNTEAFF
TRBJ2-5 - TRBV23-1 - TGCGCCAGCAGTCAAAGTTTGAGGGACCCTGGGCAAGAGACCCAGTACTTC CASSQSLRDPGQETQYF
TRBJ1-6 - TRBV7-8 - TGTGCCAGCAGCTTACCCGAATCCGGATTGGCCCTCCACTTT CASSLPESGLALHF
TRBJ1-6 - TRBV5-1 - TGCGCCAGCAGCTTAGGAACAGGGATTTCACCCCTCCACTTT CASSLGTGISPLHF
TRBJ1-4 - TRBV11-3 - TGTGCCAGCAGCTCACAGGGAGTAAGAGAAAAACTGTTTTTT CASSSQGVREKLFF
TRBJ2-6 - TRBV6-1 - TGTGCCAGCAGTGAACGGGCTCAGAGCTCTGGGGCCAACGTCCTGACTTTC CASSERAQSSGANVLTF
TRBJ2-2 - TRBV29-1 - TGCAGCGTTGTGGAGGGAAATACGAACACCGGGGAGCTGTTTTTT CSVVEGNTNTGELFF
TRBJ1-2 - TRBV28 - TGTGCCAGCAATGGGGGACACTATGGCTACACCTTC CASNGGHYGYTF
TRBJ1-2 - TRBV5-5 TRBD1 TGTGCCAGCAGCTTGGGCGGGACAGGGAACCTTGGCTACACCTTC CASSLGGTGNLGYTF
TRBJ1-5 - TRBV7-3 - TGTGCCAGCAGCTTAGAGGAAGGGCAGCCCCAGCATTTT CASSLEEGQPQHF
TRBJ2-2 - TRBV5-1 TRBD2 TGCGCCAGCAGTCAGGGACTAAACACCGGGGAGCTGTTTTTT CASSQGLNTGELFF
TRBJ2-1 - TRBV5-4 TRBD1 TGTGCCAGCAGCTGGGCAGGGGGCGGAAGAAATGAGCAGTTCTTC CASSWAGGGRNEQFF
TRBJ2-3 once TRBV4-1 - TGCGCCAGCAGCCAAGCGACATCTACTAGCACAGATACGCAGTATTTT CASSQATSTSTDTQYF
TRBJ2-7 - TRBV13 - TGTGCCAGCAGCTTGTCCAGATTCGAGCAGTACTTC CASSLSRFEQYF
TRBJ2-5 - TRBV2 - TGTGCCAGCAGTGTTAGATATCAAGAGACCCAGTACTTC CASSVRYQETQYF
TRBJ2-3 - TRBV19 - TGTGCCAGTAGTATCTCTAAAACAGATACGCAGTATTTT CASSISKTDTQYF
TRBJ1-1 - TRBV30 - TGTGCCTGGAGTACACGAAGTACTGAAGCTTTCTTT CAWSTRSTEAFF
TRBJ2-2 - TRBV6-1 - TGTGCCAGCAGTGAATCCCTTGGGGAGCTGTTTTTT CASSESLGELFF
TRBJ1-2 - TRBV19 TRBD1 TGTGCCAGTAGCCCGACAGGGAGTAGTGGCTACACCTTC CASSPTGSSGYTF
TRBJ1-5 - TRBV3-1/TRBV3-2 - TGTGCCAGCAGCCAAGATGGACAGCCCCAGCATTTT CASSQDGQPQHF
TRBJ1-1 - TRBV6-1 - TGTGCCAGCAGTGAACACGGAGGGAACACTGAAGCTTTCTTT CASSEHGGNTEAFF
TRBJ1-2 once TRBV9 - TGTGCCAGCAGCGTAGAACAGGGTTCCTATGGCTACACCTTC CASSVEQGSYGYTF
TRBJ1-1 - TRBV27 - TGTGCCAGCAGTTCCTACTCCTCAGGTTCGGAGAACACTGAAGCTTTCTTT CASSSYSSGSENTEAFF
TRBJ1-2 once TRBV3-1/TRBV3-2 TRBD1 TGTGCCAGCAGCTACTACCAGGGGGCGGGAAGCTATGGCTACACCTTC CASSYYQGAGSYGYTF
TRBJ1-3 - TRBV28 - TGTGCCAGTCAATTGGGGTACTCTGGAAACACCATATATTTT CASQLGYSGNTIYF
TRBJ1-5 - TRBV24-1 - TGTGCCACCAGTGATTTGAATATGGGGGGTAGTTCCTATAGCAATCAGCCCCAGCATTTT CATSDLNMGGSSYSNQPQHF
TRBJ1-6 - TRBV27 - TGTGCCAGCAGTCTAGGACAGTACTCCTATAATTCACCCCTCCACTTT CASSLGQYSYNSPLHF
TRBJ1-4 - TRBV6-6 - TGTGCCAGCACCTGGGGGACTAATGAAAAACTGTTTTTT CASTWGTNEKLFF
TRBJ1-3 - TRBV30 - TGTGCCGGCCGACTTAACTCTGGAAACACCATATATTTT CAGRLNSGNTIYF
TRBJ1-1 once TRBV19 - TGTGCCAGTAGTATGGGCAATGAAGCTTTCTTT CASSMGNEAFF
TRBJ1-4 - TRBV6-5 - TGTGCCAGCAGTTACGGTTGGGGCCGTAATGAAAAACTGTTTTTT CASSYGWGRNEKLFF
TRBJ2-2 - TRBV7-9 - TGTGCCAGCAGCTGGGGTGAAAACACCGGGGAGCTGTTTTTT CASSWGENTGELFF
TRBJ1-5 - TRBV12-3/TRBV12-4 TRBD1 TGTGCCAGCAGGCGGGACAGCCATCAGCCCCAGCATTTT CASRRDSHQPQHF
TRBJ1-1 once TRBV5-5 - TGTGCCAGCAGCTTGGAGGGGAGGGGGAACACTGAAGCTTTCTTT CASSLEGRGNTEAFF
TRBJ1-2 - TRBV6-5 TRBD1 TGTGCCAGCAGTTACTCGAATAGGGGGCGGGTTGGCTACACCTTC CASSYSNRGRVGYTF
TRBJ1-1 - TRBV16 - TGTGCCAGCAGCCAATTTCGGGGGAACACTGAAGCTTTCTTT CASSQFRGNTEAFF
TRBJ1-6 - TRBV6-5 - TGTGCCAGCACTCAGACACATAATAATTCACCCCTCCACTTT CASTQTHNNSPLHF
TRBJ1-1 - TRBV6-5 - TGTGCCAGCGGCCCTAGGAGGAACACTGAAGCTTTCTTT CASGPRRNTEAFF
TRBJ1-1 - TRBV18 TRBD1 TGTGCCAGCTTCCTCTCCGGGACAGCGAATGAAGCTTTCTTT CASFLSGTANEAFF
TRBJ1-5 - TRBV5-1 - TGCGCCAGCAGCTTGGAAGGGGCGGTCGGTCAGCCCCAGCATTTT CASSLEGAVGQPQHF
TRBJ1-1 - TRBV20-1 - TGCAGTGCTAGTTGGAACACTGAAGCTTTCTTT CSASWNTEAFF